These 3 T cell receptor beta chains were all obtained from the same sample, sequenced in a study of cytomegalovirus exposure and HLA in healthy donors. This PCR relied on a set of 60 Vbeta primers and 13 Jbeta primers. Profiling relied on immunoSEQ multiplex PCR, and the TCRdb table lists in-frame clones only, not all of them. The sample consists of 200,000 or so clones, around 73% of them appearing once. The sequenced sample consisted of PBMCs. These receptors were collected from a woman in her 30s in good health and CMV-seropositive.

The V gene is TRBV19, the J gene TRBJ1-1, with TRBD1 as a possible D gene (6 bases). Deletions cut 6 bases from V and 0 bases from J, with 14 bases between. This CDR3 has 15 residues. Germline lookup yields CDR1 LNHDA and CDR2 SQIVND (reference sequence). CDR3 sequence reads: CASRGTGIMNTEAFF. Here the CDR3 DNA reads TGTGCCAGTAGGGGTACAGGGATCATGAACACTGAAGCTTTCTTT.

Here the CDR3 reads CASIWGPSGANVLTF. The CDR3 bases are TGTGCCAGCATCTGGGGCCCCTCTGGGGCCAACGTCCTGACTTTC. J is TRBJ2-6 and V is TRBV5-6; D is possibly TRBD1 (5 bases). The CDR3 spans 15 residues. CDR1 and CDR2 (germline): SGHDT, YYEEEE. Trimming left V 6 bases short and J 0 bases short, with 10 bases between.

The chain uses TRBV11-3 and TRBJ1-1; TRBD1 aligns across 7 bases. Unmatched junction bases numbered 4, after V lost 8 bases and J lost 1 base. The length of the CDR3 is 13 residues. Looked up from germline, CDR1 is SGHNT and CDR2 is YENEEA. The CDR3 DNA reads TGTGCCAGCTCCAAGGGGGCGAACACTGAAGCTTTCTTT. This gives the protein CASSKGANTEAFF.